This TCR beta chain was observed in a study of response to subunit inactivated influenza vaccine. MiXCR, run by TCRdb on the RT-PCR reads, gives a single entry per CDR3 protein. The data contain about 700,000 distinct CDR3 sequences, approximately 13% of them singletons. The study's findings and limits: Authors suggested each seasonal influenza vaccination recruits few new T cells.

This clonotype was counted ten times or more. Its target is unknown. The source was PBMCs from blood, collected about 14 days before vaccination. This TCR came from a man aged 45-65 years who received an inactivated influenza vaccine.

This chain's CDR3 is CASRRDGYSGANVLTF. For the CDR3, the DNA is TGTGCCAGCAGGCGGGACGGATACTCTGGGGCCAACGTCCTGACTTTC. The chain employs TRBV12-3 or TRBV12-4 and TRBJ2-6, with a possible D match to TRBD2 (6 bases). This CDR3 has 16 residues. Between the trimmed V and J ends, which lost 6 bases and 0 bases, there was a span of 12 bases.